The 14 T cell receptor beta chains below all came from one sample that was sequenced in a study of T cells after yellow fever vaccination (dated by TCRdb to the late 2010s). The method behind the library was 5' RACE. The instrument was an Illumina NovaSeq 6000. The raw public reads went through TCRdb reprocessing: fastp at Q25, MiXCR clone calling, in-frame beta chains kept. Duplicate CDR3 protein sequences are folded into a single record with the most common DNA and genes. The sample profile shows around 310,000 distinct CDR3 sequences; around 3.6% of them were found once. Around a quarter of the sample is held by the ten biggest clonotypes. The treatment or condition label on this specimen signifies: live attenuated yellow fever vaccine strain. The material was PBMCs, obtained on the day of the yellow fever booster vaccination. These TCRs come from a man aged 18 to 30 who received the YFV17D yellow fever vaccine.

The chain joins TRBV29-1 to TRBJ2-3, with 9 bases matching TRBD2. Germline V CDR1 and CDR2: SQVTM, ANQGSEA. The J segment lost 5 bases and the V segment lost 5 bases, leaving 5 bases of the junction unmatched. This CDR3 spans 13 amino acids. CDR3 in DNA: TGCAGCGTTCGAGCGGGGGGCCAAGATACGCAGTATTTT. It encodes CSVRAGGQDTQYF.

This clonotype was picked up a small number of times. The chain couples TRBV7-8 to TRBJ1-2; D perhaps matches TRBD1 (5 bases). CDR3 length: 13 residues. The ends were cut back, 5 bases at V and 6 bases at J, with 13 bases in the middle. Germline V gene sequence: CDR1 SGHVS, CDR2 FQNEAQ. CDR3 protein: CASSGRDPHGYTF. The DNA for the CDR3 is TGTGCCAGCAGCGGCAGGGACCCCCATGGCTACACCTTC.

There are a few counts of this clonotype. This sequence joins TRBV9 and TRBJ1-3; unclear D gene. Germline V lookup: CDR1 SGDLS, CDR2 YYNGEE. V shed 0 bases and J shed 0 bases, with 10 bases lying between them. The CDR3 consists of 16 residues. The CDR3 bases are TGTGCCAGCAGCGTAGAAGTTTGGGACTCTGGAAACACCATATATTTT. Translation gives CASSVEVWDSGNTIYF.

The chain has TRBV4-3 and TRBJ1-1; 7 bases match TRBD1. The CDR3 has 17 residues. The junction had 11 bases not matched to a gene; V was cut back by 0 bases and J by 4 bases. Germline V CDR1 and CDR2: LGHNA, YSLEER. CDR3 in amino acids: CASSQDLQGVTSTEAFF. The CDR3 DNA is TGCGCCAGCAGCCAAGATCTTCAGGGGGTGACGAGCACTGAAGCTTTCTTT.

At least ten counts were recorded for this clonotype. This rearrangement joins TRBV10-3 to TRBJ2-1; 10 positions match TRBD2. Germline V lookup: CDR1 ENHRY, CDR2 SYGVKD. V shed 5 bases, J shed 4 bases, and the junction held 5 bases outside the gene matches. The CDR3 contains 15 residues. The CDR3 DNA reads as TGTGCCATCAGTAGCGGGGGGGCCGGGTACAATGAGCAGTTCTTC. Protein product: CAISSGGAGYNEQFF.

This clonotype has only a few counts. The gene calls are TRBV29-1 and TRBJ2-1; 8 bases match TRBD1. Trimming removed 6 bases from V and 9 bases from J; junction bases left unmatched: 10. In germline, CDR1 is SQVTM, CDR2 ANQGSEA. This CDR3 comprises 13 residues. CDR3 nucleotide sequence: TGCAGCGTGAAAGTGCAGGGGGCGGGTGAGCAGTTCTTC. This codes for CSVKVQGAGEQFF.

In its sample, this clonotype was seen many times. The CDR3, as DNA: TGTGCCAGCAGCACTCGAACAGATACGCAGTATTTT. This encodes CASSTRTDTQYF. The rearrangement uses TRBV9 and TRBJ2-3; no reliable D call. Trimming shortened V by 4 bases and J by 3 bases, and 6 bases separated the two germline ends. Germline values: CDR1 SGDLS, CDR2 YYNGEE. CDR3 size: 12 residues.

This clonotype was recorded at least ten times. This sequence joins TRBV20-1 and TRBJ1-2; D unclear. In germline, CDR1 is DFQATT, CDR2 SNEGSKA (reference sequence). Trimming stripped 3 bases from V and 4 bases from J, with 15 bases between. The CDR3 loop spans 14 amino acids. The CDR3 region has the DNA TGCAGTGCTAGCAAGCGGGTGGGCGTCTATGGCTACACCTTC. This translates into CSASKRVGVYGYTF.

Ten or more counts support this clonotype. The CDR3, as DNA: TGTGCCAGCAGTCCTACAGGGACGGGCTCCTACGAGCAGTACTTC. It yields the protein CASSPTGTGSYEQYF. V and J are TRBV12-3 or TRBV12-4 and TRBJ2-7, with TRBD1 as a possible D gene (6 bases). V was trimmed by 5 bases and J by 0 bases, leaving 14 bases between them. This CDR3 spans 15 amino acids.

This clonotype was counted at least ten times. This rearrangement joins TRBV4-3 to TRBJ1-1; 7 bases match TRBD1. V shed 0 bases, J shed 10 bases, and the junction held 8 bases outside the gene matches. Germline CDR1 is LGHNA and CDR2 is YSLEER. The CDR3 is made up of 14 amino acids. The CDR3 loop is CASSQELRDRAAFF. The CDR3 DNA reads TGCGCCAGCAGCCAAGAATTACGTGACAGGGCAGCTTTCTTT.

This clonotype has at least ten counts. The gene calls are TRBV9 and TRBJ1-2; D is ambiguous. CDR1 SGDLS and CDR2 YYNGEE come from the germline V gene. Trimming took off 6 bases at V and 0 bases at J, with 12 bases between the two ends. The CDR3 has 14 amino acids. CDR3 loop: CASTRTGTNYGYTF. The DNA for the CDR3 is TGTGCCAGCACTCGGACGGGGACTAACTATGGCTACACCTTC.

This clonotype was found a few times. J is TRBJ1-6 and V is TRBV3-1; 7 nucleotides line up with TRBD1. The CDR3 loop spans 16 amino acids. The V gene end was trimmed by 3 bases and the J gene end by 5 bases; junction bases not matched to a gene: 7. CDR1 is LGHDT, CDR2 YNNKEL, per germline (reference sequence). CDR3 bases: TGTGCCAGCAGCCACCCGCGACAGGGCGATAATTCACCCCTCCACTTT. It yields the protein CASSHPRQGDNSPLHF. Using reference TRBV3-1 and TRBJ1-6 for the parts outside the CDR3, the full variable domain is DTAVSQTPKYLVTQMGNDKSIKCEQNLGHDTMYWYKQDSKKFLKIMFSYNNKELIINETVPNRFSPKSPDKAHLNLHINSLELGDSAVYFCASSHPRQGDNSPLHFGNGTRLTVT.

The chain has TRBV7-9 and TRBJ1-1, with 9 bases identical to TRBD1. The CDR3 extends over 15 amino acids. V shed 7 bases and J 2 bases; nucleotides not matched to a gene: 8. CDR1 SEHNR and CDR2 FQNEAQ come from the germline V gene (reference sequence). This chain's CDR3 is CASTSRQGVNTEAFF. CDR3 nucleotide sequence: TGTGCCAGCACCTCCCGACAGGGGGTAAACACTGAAGCTTTCTTT.

The chain carries TRBV6-5 and TRBJ1-3, with D hard to call. CDR1 MNHEY and CDR2 SVGAGI come from the germline V gene. There are 16 residues in the CDR3. V was shortened by 6 bases and J by 4 bases, with 19 bases between the two germline ends. The CDR3 DNA sequence: TGTGCCAGCAGCCCCCTAAGAGGCGGAGAGGGAAACACCATATATTTT. It translates to CASSPLRGGEGNTIYF.